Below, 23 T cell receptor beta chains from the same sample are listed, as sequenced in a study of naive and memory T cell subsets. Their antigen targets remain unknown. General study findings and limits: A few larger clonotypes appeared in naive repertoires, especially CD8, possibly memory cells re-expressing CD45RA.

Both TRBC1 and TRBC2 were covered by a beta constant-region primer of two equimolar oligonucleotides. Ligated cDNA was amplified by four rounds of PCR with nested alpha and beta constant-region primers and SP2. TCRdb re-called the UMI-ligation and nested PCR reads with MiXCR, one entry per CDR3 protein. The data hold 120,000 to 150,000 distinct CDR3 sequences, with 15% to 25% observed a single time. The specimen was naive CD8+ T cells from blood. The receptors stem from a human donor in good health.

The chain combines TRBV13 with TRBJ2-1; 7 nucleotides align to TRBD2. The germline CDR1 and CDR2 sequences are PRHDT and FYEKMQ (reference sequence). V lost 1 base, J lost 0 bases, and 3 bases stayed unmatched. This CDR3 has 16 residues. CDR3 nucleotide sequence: TGTGCCAGCAGCTTAGAGGGAGGGAGCTCCTACAATGAGCAGTTCTTC. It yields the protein CASSLEGGSSYNEQFF.

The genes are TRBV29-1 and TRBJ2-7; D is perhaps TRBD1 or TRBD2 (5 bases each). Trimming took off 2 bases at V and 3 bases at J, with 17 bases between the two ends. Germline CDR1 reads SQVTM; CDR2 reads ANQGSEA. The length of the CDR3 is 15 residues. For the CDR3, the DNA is TGCAGCGTTGAATACGCCGGGACGAATGGCTACGAGCAGTACTTC. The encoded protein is CSVEYAGTNGYEQYF.

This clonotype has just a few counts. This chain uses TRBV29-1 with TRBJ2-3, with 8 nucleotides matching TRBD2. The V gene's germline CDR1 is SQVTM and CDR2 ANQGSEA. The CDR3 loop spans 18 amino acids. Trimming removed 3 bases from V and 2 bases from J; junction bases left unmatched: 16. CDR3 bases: TGCAGCGTTGAGGGACCGCCTTGGCGGGAGGCCCCCACAGATACGCAGTATTTT. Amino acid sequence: CSVEGPPWREAPTDTQYF.

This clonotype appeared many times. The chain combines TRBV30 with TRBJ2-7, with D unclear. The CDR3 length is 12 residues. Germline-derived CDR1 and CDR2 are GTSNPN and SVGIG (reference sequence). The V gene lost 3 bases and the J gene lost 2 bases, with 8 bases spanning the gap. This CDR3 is CAWSDWAYEQYF. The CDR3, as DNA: TGTGCCTGGAGCGACTGGGCCTACGAGCAGTACTTC.

CDR3 nucleotide sequence: TGTGCCACCAGCACCTCAGACAGGGGAGGCAATGAGCAGTTCTTC. It specifies CATSTSDRGGNEQFF. This chain connects TRBV15 to TRBJ2-1, with 8 bases identical to TRBD1. Trimming removed 4 bases from V and 6 bases from J; junction bases left unmatched: 8. There are 15 residues in the CDR3. The germline CDR1 and CDR2 sequences are LNHNV and YYDKDF (reference sequence). Looking up the rest from reference TRBV15 and TRBJ2-1 gives the full variable domain: DAMVIQNPRYQVTQFGKPVTLSCSQTLNHNVMYWYQQKSSQAPKLLFHYYDKDFNNEADTPDNFQSRRPNTSFCFLDIRSPGLGDTAMYLCATSTSDRGGNEQFFGPGTRLTVL.

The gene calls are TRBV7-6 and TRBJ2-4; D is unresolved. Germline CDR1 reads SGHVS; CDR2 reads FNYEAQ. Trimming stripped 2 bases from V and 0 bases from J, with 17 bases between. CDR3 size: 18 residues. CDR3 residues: CASSLSRPGQLAKNIQYF. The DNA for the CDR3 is TGTGCCAGCAGCTTATCAAGACCGGGTCAGCTAGCCAAAAACATTCAGTACTTC.

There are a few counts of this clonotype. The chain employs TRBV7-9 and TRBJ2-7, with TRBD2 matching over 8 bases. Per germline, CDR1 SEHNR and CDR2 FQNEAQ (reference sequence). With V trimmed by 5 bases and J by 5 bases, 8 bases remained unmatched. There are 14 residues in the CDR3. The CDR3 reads CASSPAGAFDEQYF. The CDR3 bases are TGTGCCAGCAGCCCAGCGGGAGCGTTTGACGAGCAGTACTTC.

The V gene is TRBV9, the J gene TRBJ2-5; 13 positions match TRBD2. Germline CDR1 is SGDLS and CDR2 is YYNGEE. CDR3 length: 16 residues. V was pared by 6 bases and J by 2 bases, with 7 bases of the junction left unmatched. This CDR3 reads CASTIGTSGTQETQYF. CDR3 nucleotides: TGTGCCAGCACCATAGGGACTAGCGGGACTCAAGAGACCCAGTACTTC.

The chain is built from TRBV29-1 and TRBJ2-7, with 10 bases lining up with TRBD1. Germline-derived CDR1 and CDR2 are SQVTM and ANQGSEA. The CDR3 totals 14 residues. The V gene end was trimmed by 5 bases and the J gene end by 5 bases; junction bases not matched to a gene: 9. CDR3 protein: CSVLGTGVTDEQYF. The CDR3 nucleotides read TGCAGCGTTCTTGGGACAGGGGTAACTGACGAGCAGTACTTC.

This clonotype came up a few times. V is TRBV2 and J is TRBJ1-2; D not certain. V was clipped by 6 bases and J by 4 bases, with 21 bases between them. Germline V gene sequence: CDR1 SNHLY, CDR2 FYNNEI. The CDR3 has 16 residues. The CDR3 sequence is CASSRSPQAVAYGYTF. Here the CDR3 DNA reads TGTGCCAGCAGCCGAAGCCCCCAGGCGGTTGCCTATGGCTACACCTTC.

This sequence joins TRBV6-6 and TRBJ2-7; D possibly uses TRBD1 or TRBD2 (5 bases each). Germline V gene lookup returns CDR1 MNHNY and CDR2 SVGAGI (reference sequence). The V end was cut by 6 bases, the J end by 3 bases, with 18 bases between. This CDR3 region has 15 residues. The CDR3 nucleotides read TGTGCCAGCAGCAGCCAAGGGGACCTATTCTACGAGCAGTACTTC. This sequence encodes CASSSQGDLFYEQYF.

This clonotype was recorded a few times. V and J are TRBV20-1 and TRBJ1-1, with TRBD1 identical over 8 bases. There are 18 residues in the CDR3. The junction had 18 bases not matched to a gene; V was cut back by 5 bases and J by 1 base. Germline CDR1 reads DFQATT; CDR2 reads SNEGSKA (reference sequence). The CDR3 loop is CSAPSPPDREWGNTEAFF. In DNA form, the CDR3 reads TGCAGTGCTCCCAGCCCACCGGACAGGGAATGGGGGAACACTGAAGCTTTCTTT.

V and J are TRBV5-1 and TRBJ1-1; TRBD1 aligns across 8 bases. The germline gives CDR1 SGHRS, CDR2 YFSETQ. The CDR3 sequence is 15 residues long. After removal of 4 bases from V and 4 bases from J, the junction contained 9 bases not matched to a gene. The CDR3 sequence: CASSARQGRGTEAFF. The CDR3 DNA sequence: TGCGCCAGCAGCGCCCGACAGGGGAGGGGCACTGAAGCTTTCTTT.

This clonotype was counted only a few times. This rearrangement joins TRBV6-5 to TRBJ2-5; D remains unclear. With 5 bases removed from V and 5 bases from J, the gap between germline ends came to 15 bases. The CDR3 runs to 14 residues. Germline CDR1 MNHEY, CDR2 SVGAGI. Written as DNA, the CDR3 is TGTGCCAGCAGTACTCAGGCCCAACTCGAGACCCAGTACTTC. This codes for CASSTQAQLETQYF.

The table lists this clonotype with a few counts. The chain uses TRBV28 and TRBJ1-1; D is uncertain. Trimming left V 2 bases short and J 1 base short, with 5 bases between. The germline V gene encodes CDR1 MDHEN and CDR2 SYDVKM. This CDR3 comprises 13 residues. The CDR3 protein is CASSLQKNTEAFF. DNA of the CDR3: TGTGCCAGCAGTTTACAGAAGAACACTGAAGCTTTCTTT.

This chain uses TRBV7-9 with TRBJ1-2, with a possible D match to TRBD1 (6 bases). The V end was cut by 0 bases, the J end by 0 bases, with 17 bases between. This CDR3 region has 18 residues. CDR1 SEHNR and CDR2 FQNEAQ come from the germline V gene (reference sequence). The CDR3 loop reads CASSLARTADGTNYGYTF. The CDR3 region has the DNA TGTGCCAGCAGCTTAGCCCGGACAGCAGACGGGACTAACTATGGCTACACCTTC.

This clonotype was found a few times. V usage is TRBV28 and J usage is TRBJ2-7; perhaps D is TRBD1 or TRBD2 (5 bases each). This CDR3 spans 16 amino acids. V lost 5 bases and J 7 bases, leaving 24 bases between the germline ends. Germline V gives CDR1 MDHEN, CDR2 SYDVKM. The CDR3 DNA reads TGTGCCAGCAGTCCCCACACCGGACTGGGACCAGAGGAGCAGTACTTC. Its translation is CASSPHTGLGPEEQYF.

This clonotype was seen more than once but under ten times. CDR3 sequence (DNA): TGTGCCAGCGGCGAAGCGGGAGGTGATGAGCAGTACTTC. Encoded protein: CASGEAGGDEQYF. The V call is TRBV7-9, the J call TRBJ2-7; 9 nucleotides match TRBD2. This CDR3 spans 13 amino acids. Per germline, CDR1 SEHNR and CDR2 FQNEAQ (reference sequence). J was trimmed by 7 bases and V by 8 bases; bases with no gene match: 9.

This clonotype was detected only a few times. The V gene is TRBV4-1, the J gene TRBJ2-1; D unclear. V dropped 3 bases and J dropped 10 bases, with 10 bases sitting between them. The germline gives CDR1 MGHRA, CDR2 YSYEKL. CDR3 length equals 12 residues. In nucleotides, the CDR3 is TGCGCCAGCAGCCAGGCAGGCGGCGAGCAGTTCTTC. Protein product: CASSQAGGEQFF.

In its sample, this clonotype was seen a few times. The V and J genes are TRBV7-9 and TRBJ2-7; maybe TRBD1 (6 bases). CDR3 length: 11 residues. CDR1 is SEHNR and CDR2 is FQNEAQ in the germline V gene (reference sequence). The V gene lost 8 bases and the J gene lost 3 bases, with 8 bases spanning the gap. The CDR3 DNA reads TGTGCCAGCGGACAGAGCTACGAGCAGTACTTC. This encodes CASGQSYEQYF.

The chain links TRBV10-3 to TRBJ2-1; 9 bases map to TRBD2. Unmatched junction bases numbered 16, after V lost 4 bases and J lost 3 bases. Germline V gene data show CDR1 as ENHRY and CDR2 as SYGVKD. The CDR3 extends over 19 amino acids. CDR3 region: CAISVWREGKLKNYNEQFF. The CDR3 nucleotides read TGTGCCATCAGTGTTTGGCGGGAGGGAAAATTAAAAAACTACAATGAGCAGTTCTTC.

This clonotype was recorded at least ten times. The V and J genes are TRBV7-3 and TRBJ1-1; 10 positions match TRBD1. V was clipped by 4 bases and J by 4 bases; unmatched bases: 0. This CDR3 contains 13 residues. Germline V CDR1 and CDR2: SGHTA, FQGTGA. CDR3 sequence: CASSWTGGTEAFF. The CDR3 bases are TGTGCCAGCAGCTGGACAGGGGGCACTGAAGCTTTCTTT.

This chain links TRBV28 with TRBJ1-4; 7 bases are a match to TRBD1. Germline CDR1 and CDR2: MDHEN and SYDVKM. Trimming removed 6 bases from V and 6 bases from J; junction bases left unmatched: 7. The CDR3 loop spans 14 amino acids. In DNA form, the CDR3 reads TGTGCCAGCAGCCCCTACAGGGGCGATGAAAAACTGTTTTTT. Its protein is CASSPYRGDEKLFF.